The rows below give T cell receptor beta chains drawn from one sample of a study of cytomegalovirus exposure and HLA in healthy donors. Produced via immunoSEQ multiplex PCR; TCRdb's table is partial and in-frame only. The profile shows 200,000 to 250,000 clones, around 86% of them singletons. Source material: PBMCs. Receptor source: a woman aged 18 to 35 in good health and CMV-seropositive. CDR3s include the opening cysteine and the closing phenylalanine or tryptophan. Fields, in order: D gene, V gene, J gene, clone size, CDR3 protein, CDR3 DNA. D genes are given only for firm matches. Not every row has a clone size; where given, it reads once, few, many or a size class.

TRBD2	TRBV5-1	TRBJ2-1	.	CASAAFGGIYNEQFF	TGCGCCAGCGCAGCATTCGGGGGGATCTACAATGAGCAGTTCTTC
.	TRBV4-1	TRBJ1-1	.	CASSPKLTENTEAFF	TGCGCCAGCAGCCCGAAACTCACAGAGAACACTGAAGCTTTCTTT
.	TRBV16	TRBJ1-4	.	CASSQSRGIREKLFF	TGTGCCAGCAGCCAATCTCGGGGTATTCGGGAAAAACTGTTTTTT
.	TRBV6-5	TRBJ2-7	.	CASSYTAGWAYEQYF	TGTGCCAGCAGTTATACAGCAGGCTGGGCCTACGAGCAGTACTTC
TRBD1	TRBV28	TRBJ1-5	once	CASSLHLGTGGANQPQHF	TGTGCCAGCAGTTTACACCTCGGGACAGGGGGCGCAAATCAGCCCCAGCATTTT
TRBD2	TRBV9	TRBJ2-2	.	CASSQIGTIHFTGGELFF	TGTGCCAGCAGCCAAATAGGGACTATCCACTTCACAGGCGGGGAGCTGTTTTTT
.	TRBV27	TRBJ2-7	.	CASSFSSTGPGGSYEQYF	TGTGCCAGCAGTTTCTCATCCACAGGGCCGGGTGGCTCCTACGAGCAGTACTTC
.	TRBV28	TRBJ1-5	.	CASSFPSGFGYQPQHF	TGTGCCAGCAGTTTTCCTTCGGGGTTCGGGTATCAGCCCCAGCATTTT
TRBD1	TRBV9	TRBJ2-2	.	CASSLLGQTNTGELFF	TGTGCCAGCAGCCTTCTGGGACAGACGAACACCGGGGAGCTGTTTTTT
.	TRBV28	TRBJ1-2	.	CASLGGPYRGGYTF	TGTGCCAGCCTCGGCGGGCCGTACCGAGGGGGCTACACCTTC
.	TRBV12-5	TRBJ2-7	.	CASGPMIAGTYEQYF	TGTGCTAGTGGTCCCATGATAGCCGGGACTTACGAGCAGTACTTC
TRBD2	TRBV27	TRBJ2-1	.	CASSYGLAGRNNEQFF	TGTGCCAGCAGTTATGGACTAGCGGGACGAAACAATGAGCAGTTCTTC
.	TRBV28	TRBJ2-7	.	CASSGTRDPETYYGGGTVGYEQYF	TGTGCCAGCAGTGGCACCCGGGACCCAGAAACGTATTACGGTGGGGGCACGGTGGGATACGAGCAGTACTTC
TRBD1	TRBV7-6	TRBJ2-7	.	CASSRWDRSSYEQYF	TGTGCCAGCAGCCGTTGGGACAGAAGCTCCTACGAGCAGTACTTC
.	TRBV29-1	TRBJ2-7	.	CSVQGNGLDEQYF	TGCAGCGTCCAGGGAAACGGATTGGACGAGCAGTACTTC
TRBD2	TRBV2	TRBJ2-1	few	CASSEFVGGYNEQFF	TGTGCCAGCAGTGAATTTGTGGGAGGGTACAATGAGCAGTTCTTC
.	TRBV11-2	TRBJ2-7	.	CASSSGFYEQYF	TGTGCCAGCAGCTCGGGATTCTACGAGCAGTACTTC
TRBD1	TRBV27	TRBJ1-2	.	CASSFGQGRDGYTF	TGTGCCAGCAGTTTCGGACAGGGACGGGATGGCTACACCTTC
.	TRBV28	TRBJ1-2	once	CASSFRGYGYTF	TGTGCCAGCAGTTTTCGGGGGTATGGCTACACCTTC
.	TRBV9	TRBJ1-2	.	CASRRVYGYTF	TGTGCCAGCAGGCGGGTCTATGGCTACACCTTC
TRBD1	TRBV4-1	TRBJ1-2	.	CASSQERLAGTGGGYTF	TGCGCCAGCAGCCAAGAACGTCTCGCGGGGACAGGGGGTGGCTACACCTTC
.	TRBV19	TRBJ2-1	.	CATRDTSSYNEQFF	TGTGCCACCCGGGATACAAGCTCCTACAATGAGCAGTTCTTC
.	TRBV28	TRBJ1-1	.	CASSLAGQPEAFF	TGTGCCAGCAGTTTAGCAGGACAGCCTGAAGCTTTCTTT
.	TRBV6-5	TRBJ2-7	.	CASSYSYRGLSYEQYF	TGTGCCAGCAGTTACTCGTATCGGGGTCTCTCCTACGAGCAGTACTTC
.	TRBV9	TRBJ1-2	.	CASSVGPGDDYGYTF	TGTGCCAGCAGCGTAGGGCCAGGGGATGACTATGGCTACACCTTC
.	TRBV28	TRBJ2-2	.	CASSQTEFGTGELFF	TGTGCCAGCAGTCAGACCGAGTTCGGGACCGGGGAGCTGTTTTTT
.	TRBV15	TRBJ1-5	.	CATSTSQGALNNQPQHF	TGTGCCACCAGCACATCGCAGGGCGCCTTGAACAATCAGCCCCAGCATTTT
TRBD1	TRBV27	TRBJ1-1	.	CASRQTGGEAFF	TGTGCCAGCAGACAGACAGGGGGGGAGGCTTTCTTT
.	TRBV4-2	TRBJ2-1	.	CASSHPDSYNEQFF	TGTGCCAGCAGCCACCCAGACTCCTACAATGAGCAGTTCTTC
.	TRBV7-2	TRBJ1-2	.	CASSLVSRGGEDYGYTF	TGTGCCAGCAGCTTAGTGTCCCGGGGAGGGGAAGACTATGGCTACACCTTC
.	TRBV27	TRBJ1-4	.	CASSSRLSNEKLFF	TGTGCCAGCAGTTCCCGATTGAGTAATGAAAAACTGTTTTTT
.	TRBV28	TRBJ2-3	once	CASRTSTDTQYF	TGTGCCAGCAGGACTAGCACAGATACGCAGTATTTT
TRBD2	TRBV28	TRBJ2-7	.	CASSLSFGAGGQYEQYF	TGTGCCAGCAGTTTAAGCTTCGGGGCGGGAGGGCAATACGAGCAGTACTTC
.	TRBV14	TRBJ1-1	.	CASRHYRDILNPLGEDTEAFF	TGTGCCAGCAGACATTACCGGGACATACTCAACCCCCTAGGAGAGGACACTGAAGCTTTCTTT
.	TRBV27	TRBJ2-7	few	CASRSISGSYEQYF	TGTGCCAGCAGGTCTATTAGCGGTTCCTACGAGCAGTACTTC
TRBD1	TRBV6-5	TRBJ2-5	.	CASSKTGGRGETQYF	TGTGCCAGCAGTAAAACAGGGGGCCGCGGGGAGACCCAGTACTTC
TRBD2	TRBV5-4	TRBJ2-5	.	CASSLFREGYQETQYF	TGTGCCAGCAGCTTGTTCCGGGAGGGTTACCAAGAGACCCAGTACTTC
TRBD2	TRBV9	TRBJ2-1	once	CASSVGLAGGAWYNEQFF	TGTGCCAGCAGCGTAGGACTAGCGGGAGGTGCGTGGTACAATGAGCAGTTCTTC
.	TRBV7-9	TRBJ2-3	.	CASSLPGTPGNTQYF	TGTGCCAGCAGCTTACCCGGGACTCCCGGAAATACGCAGTATTTT
.	TRBV6-5	TRBJ2-5	.	CASSSEVDRKETQYF	TGTGCCAGCAGTTCAGAAGTTGACAGGAAAGAGACCCAGTACTTC
TRBD2	TRBV5-4	TRBJ2-1	.	CASSLGGTSGSEQFF	TGTGCCAGCAGCTTGGGCGGGACTAGCGGGAGTGAGCAGTTCTTC
TRBD1	TRBV28	TRBJ1-1	.	CASSNRGMNTEAFF	TGTGCCAGCAGTAACAGGGGTATGAACACTGAAGCTTTCTTT
.	TRBV5-1	TRBJ1-1	.	CASSFVRGRKDAEAFF	TGCGCCAGCAGCTTTGTTAGGGGCAGAAAGGACGCTGAAGCTTTCTTT
.	TRBV7-3	TRBJ2-1	.	CASRLGGASSYNEQFF	TGTGCCAGCAGACTAGGCGGGGCCAGCTCCTACAATGAGCAGTTCTTC
.	TRBV29-1	TRBJ2-1	.	CSVDPGRSYNEQFF	TGCAGCGTTGATCCGGGAAGATCCTACAATGAGCAGTTCTTC
TRBD2	TRBV27	TRBJ2-7	.	CASTEIAGAYEQYF	TGTGCCAGCACCGAAATAGCGGGAGCCTACGAGCAGTACTTC
.	TRBV15	TRBJ2-7	.	CATSRDRGQGNEQYF	TGTGCCACCAGCAGAGATCGTGGGCAGGGCAACGAGCAGTACTTC
.	TRBV30	TRBJ1-2	.	CAYRVVYGYTF	TGTGCCTACAGGGTTGTCTATGGCTACACCTTC
TRBD1	TRBV5-1	TRBJ1-2	.	CASSLAKGQGDGYTF	TGCGCCAGCAGCTTGGCCAAGGGACAGGGGGACGGCTACACCTTC
.	TRBV28	TRBJ1-2	few	CASSIKYGGTGYGYTF	TGTGCCAGCAGTATTAAGTATGGCGGGACCGGGTATGGCTACACCTTC
TRBD2	TRBV9	TRBJ2-1	.	CASSVGTSGIYNEQFF	TGTGCCAGCAGCGTAGGGACTAGCGGTATCTACAATGAGCAGTTCTTC
.	TRBV5-1	TRBJ1-4	.	CASSLGDIGNEKLFF	TGCGCCAGCAGCTTGGGAGACATAGGAAATGAAAAACTGTTTTTT
.	TRBV18	TRBJ2-5	.	CASSIDSVETQYF	TGTGCCAGCTCTATCGACAGCGTCGAGACCCAGTACTTC
TRBD2	TRBV9	TRBJ2-3	.	CASSGLAGGPGDSHSTDTQYF	TGTGCCAGCTCCGGACTAGCGGGAGGGCCCGGCGACTCTCATAGCACAGATACGCAGTATTTT
.	TRBV27	TRBJ1-2	.	CASSDRYRGFPYGYTF	TGTGCCAGCAGTGACCGGTACCGAGGCTTTCCCTATGGCTACACCTTC
.	TRBV15	TRBJ1-1	.	CATSRDLWNTEAFF	TGTGCCACCAGCAGAGATCTTTGGAACACTGAAGCTTTCTTT
TRBD1	TRBV9	TRBJ2-1	many	CASSVAYRGREQFF	TGTGCCAGCAGCGTAGCATACAGGGGGAGAGAGCAGTTCTTC